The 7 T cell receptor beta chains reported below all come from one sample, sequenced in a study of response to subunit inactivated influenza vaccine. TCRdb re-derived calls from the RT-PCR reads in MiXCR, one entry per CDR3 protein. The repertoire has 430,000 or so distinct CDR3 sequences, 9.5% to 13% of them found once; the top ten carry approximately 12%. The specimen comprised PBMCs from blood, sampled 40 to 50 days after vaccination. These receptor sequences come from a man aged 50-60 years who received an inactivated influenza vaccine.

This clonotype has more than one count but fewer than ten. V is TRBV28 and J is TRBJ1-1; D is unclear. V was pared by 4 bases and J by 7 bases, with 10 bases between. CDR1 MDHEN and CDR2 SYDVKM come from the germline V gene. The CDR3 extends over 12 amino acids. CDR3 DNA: TGTGCCAGCAGTTCCCCATGGGGTGAAGCTTTCTTT. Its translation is CASSSPWGEAFF.

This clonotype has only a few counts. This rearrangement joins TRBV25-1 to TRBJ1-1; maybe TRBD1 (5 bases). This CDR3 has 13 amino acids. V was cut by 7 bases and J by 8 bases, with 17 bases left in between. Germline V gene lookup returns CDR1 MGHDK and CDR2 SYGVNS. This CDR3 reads CASTEGVTREAFF. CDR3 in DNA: TGTGCCAGCACCGAAGGGGTTACCCGCGAAGCTTTCTTT.

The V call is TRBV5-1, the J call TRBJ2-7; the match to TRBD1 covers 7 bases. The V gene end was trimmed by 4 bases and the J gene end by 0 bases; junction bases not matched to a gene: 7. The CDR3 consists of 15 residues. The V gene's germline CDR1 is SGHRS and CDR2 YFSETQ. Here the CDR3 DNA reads TGCGCCAGCAGCCTCGGACAGGCAAGCTCCTACGAGCAGTACTTC. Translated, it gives CASSLGQASSYEQYF. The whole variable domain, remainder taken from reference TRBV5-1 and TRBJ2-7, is KAGVTQTPRYLIKTRGQQVTLSCSPISGHRSVSWYQQTPGQGLQFLFEYFSETQRNKGNFPGRFSGRQFSNSRSEMNVSTLELGDSALYLCASSLGQASSYEQYFGPGTRLTVT.

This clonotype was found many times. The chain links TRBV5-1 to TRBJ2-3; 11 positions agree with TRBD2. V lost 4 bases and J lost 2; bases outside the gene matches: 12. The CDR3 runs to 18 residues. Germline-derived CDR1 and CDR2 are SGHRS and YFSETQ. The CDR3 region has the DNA TGCGCCAGCAGCGGGGCCCTAACTAGCGGGAGAGTCACAGATACGCAGTATTTT. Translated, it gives CASSGALTSGRVTDTQYF. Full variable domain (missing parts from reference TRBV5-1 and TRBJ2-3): KAGVTQTPRYLIKTRGQQVTLSCSPISGHRSVSWYQQTPGQGLQFLFEYFSETQRNKGNFPGRFSGRQFSNSRSEMNVSTLELGDSALYLCASSGALTSGRVTDTQYFGPGTRLTVL.

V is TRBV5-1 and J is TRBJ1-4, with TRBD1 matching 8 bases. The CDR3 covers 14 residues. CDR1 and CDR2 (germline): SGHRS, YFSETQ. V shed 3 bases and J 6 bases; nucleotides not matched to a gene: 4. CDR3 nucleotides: TGCGCCAGCAGCTCCGGACAGGGTCATGAAAAACTGTTTTTT. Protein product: CASSSGQGHEKLFF.

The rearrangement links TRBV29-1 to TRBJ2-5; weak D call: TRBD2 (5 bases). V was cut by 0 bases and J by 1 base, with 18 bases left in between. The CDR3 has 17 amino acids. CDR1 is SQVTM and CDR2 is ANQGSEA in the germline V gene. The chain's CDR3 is CSVEDPRLPGVQETQYF. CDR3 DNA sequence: TGCAGCGTTGAAGATCCTCGGCTCCCCGGGGTCCAAGAGACCCAGTACTTC.

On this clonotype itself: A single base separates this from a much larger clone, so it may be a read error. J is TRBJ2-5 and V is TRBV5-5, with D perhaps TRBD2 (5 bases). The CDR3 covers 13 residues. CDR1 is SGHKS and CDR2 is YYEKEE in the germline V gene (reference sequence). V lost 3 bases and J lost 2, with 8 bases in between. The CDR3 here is CASSSRTQETQYF. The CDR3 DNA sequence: TGTGCCAGCAGCTCGAGGACTCAAGAGACCCAGTACTTC. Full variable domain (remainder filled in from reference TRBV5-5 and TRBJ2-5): DAGVTQSPTHLIKTRGQQVTLRCSPISGHKSVSWYQQVLGQGPQFIFQYYEKEERGRGNFPDRFSARQFPNYSSELNVNALLLGDSALYLCASSSRTQETQYFGPGTRLLVL.